This T cell receptor beta chain was sequenced for a study of radiotherapy plus CTLA-4 blockade in lung cancer. Treatment of patients with chemo-refractory metastatic non-small-cell lung cancer consisted of focal radiation plus CTLA-4 blockade with ipilimumab. The repertoire was sequenced with immunoSEQ multiplex PCR; TCRdb's copy has only in-frame clones and lacks some. The sample has 35,000 to 45,000 clones, roughly two thirds seen once; the top ten hold about 11%. The sample in question was peripheral blood, obtained from a patient treated with radiotherapy plus ipilimumab. The receptor comes from a human donor with non-small cell lung cancer who had stable disease on radiotherapy plus ipilimumab.

The CDR3 loop is CASSTGLAGAQTYSYEQYF. CDR3 DNA: TGTGCCAGCAGCACCGGACTAGCGGGGGCCCAAACTTACTCCTACGAGCAGTACTTC. This rearrangement joins TRBV9 to TRBJ2-7, with 13 bases identical to TRBD2. V lost 4 bases to trimming and J lost 0 bases; unmatched junction nucleotides: 13. In germline, CDR1 is SGDLS, CDR2 YYNGEE. The CDR3 length is 19 residues.